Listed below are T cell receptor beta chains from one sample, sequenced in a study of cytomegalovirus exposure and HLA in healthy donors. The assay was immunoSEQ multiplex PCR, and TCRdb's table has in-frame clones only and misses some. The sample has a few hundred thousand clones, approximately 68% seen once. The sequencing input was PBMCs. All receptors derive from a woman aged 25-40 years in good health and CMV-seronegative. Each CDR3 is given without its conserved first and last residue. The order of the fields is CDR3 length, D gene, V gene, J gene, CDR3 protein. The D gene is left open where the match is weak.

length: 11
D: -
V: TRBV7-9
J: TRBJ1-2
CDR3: ASSLGQNYGYT

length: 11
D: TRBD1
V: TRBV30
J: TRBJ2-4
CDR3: AWRDRAKNIQY

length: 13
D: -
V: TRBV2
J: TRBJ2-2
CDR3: ASSVALPPAGELF

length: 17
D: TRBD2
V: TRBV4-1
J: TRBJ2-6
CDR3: ASSQGLAGKETGANVLT

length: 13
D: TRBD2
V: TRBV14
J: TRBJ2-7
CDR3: ASSQRGLAAYEQY

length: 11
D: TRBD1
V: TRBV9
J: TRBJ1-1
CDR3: ATGQGMNTEAF

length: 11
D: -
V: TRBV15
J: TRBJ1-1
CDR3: ATSREGGQQAF

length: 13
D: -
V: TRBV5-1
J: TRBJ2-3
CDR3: ASSLAPGLEDTQY

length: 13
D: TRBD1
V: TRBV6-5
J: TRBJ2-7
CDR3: ASWGLQTGMNEQY

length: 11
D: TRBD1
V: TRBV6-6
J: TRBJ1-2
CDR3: ASRTGGTYGYT

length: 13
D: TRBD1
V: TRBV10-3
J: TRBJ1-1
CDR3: AISEGGRENTEAF

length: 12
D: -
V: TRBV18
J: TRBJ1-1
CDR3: ASSPELGSTEAF

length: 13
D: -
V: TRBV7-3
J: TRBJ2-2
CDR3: ASSPSGGDSGELF

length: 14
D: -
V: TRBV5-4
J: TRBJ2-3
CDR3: ASSFGAGESTDTQY

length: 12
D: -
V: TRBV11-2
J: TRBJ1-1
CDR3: ASSWDTGNTEAF

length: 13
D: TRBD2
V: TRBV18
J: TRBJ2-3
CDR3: ASSPGLAGADTQY

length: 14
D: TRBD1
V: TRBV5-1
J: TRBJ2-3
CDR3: ASSDQQGPGEDTQY

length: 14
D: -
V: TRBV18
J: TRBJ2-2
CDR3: ASSQTTVYNTGELF

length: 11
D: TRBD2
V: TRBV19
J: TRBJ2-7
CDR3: ASTPGGFYEQY

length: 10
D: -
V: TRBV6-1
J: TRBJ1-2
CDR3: ASSLERGGYT

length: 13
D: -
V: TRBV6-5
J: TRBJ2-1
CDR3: ASSYAAAAYNEQF

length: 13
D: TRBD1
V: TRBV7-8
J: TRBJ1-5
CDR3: ASSSRTGGNQPQH